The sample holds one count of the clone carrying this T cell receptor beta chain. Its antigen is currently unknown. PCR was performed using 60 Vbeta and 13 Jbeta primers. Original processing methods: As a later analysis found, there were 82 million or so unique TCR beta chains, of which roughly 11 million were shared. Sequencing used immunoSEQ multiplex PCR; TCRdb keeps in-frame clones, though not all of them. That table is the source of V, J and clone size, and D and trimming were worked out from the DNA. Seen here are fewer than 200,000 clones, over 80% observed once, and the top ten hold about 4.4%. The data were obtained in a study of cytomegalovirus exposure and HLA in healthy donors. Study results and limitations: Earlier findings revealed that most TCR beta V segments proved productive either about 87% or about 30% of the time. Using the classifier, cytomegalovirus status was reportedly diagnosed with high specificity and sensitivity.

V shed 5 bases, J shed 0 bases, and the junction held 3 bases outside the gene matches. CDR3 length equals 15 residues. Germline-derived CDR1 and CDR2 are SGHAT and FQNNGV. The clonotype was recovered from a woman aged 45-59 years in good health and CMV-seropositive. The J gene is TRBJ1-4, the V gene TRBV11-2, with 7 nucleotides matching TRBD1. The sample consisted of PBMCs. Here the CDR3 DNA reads TGTGCCAGCAGCCGACAGGGCGCAACTAATGAAAAACTGTTTTTT. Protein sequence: CASSRQGATNEKLFF.